The present T cell receptor (beta chain) was sequenced within a study of T cells in Graves' hyperthyroidism and ophthalmopathy. It was RNA transcripts that yielded the amplified TCR beta CDR3 regions. When the TCR CDR3 underwent first-round RT-PCR, the HTBI primer set was used. TCRdb recomputed calls from the multiplex PCR reads with MiXCR, one row per CDR3 protein. Among roughly 260,000 distinct CDR3 sequences, less than 15% were seen once, and the ten largest hold 10% to 15%. Germline CDR1 ENHRY, CDR2 SYGVKD. Losses at the gene ends were 4 bases for V and 1 base for J; bases not matched to a gene: 6. This CDR3 is built from 17 residues. Patients aged 18 to 65 had newly diagnosed hyperthyroidism of under 2 months' duration. Patients were excluded because of uncontrolled infection, other autoimmune disease, pregnancy or lactation. The study, taken as a whole, reports: Blood also held most thyroid clonotypes expanded beyond 0.001. Stable hyperthyroidism was told apart from ophthalmopathy by a model built on 13 V-J features.

A word on this clonotype: Its specificity is unknown.

This chain joins TRBV10-3 and TRBJ2-1; 11 positions agree with TRBD2. This receptor was identified in a woman in her 40s with Graves' hyperthyroidism that later progressed to Graves' ophthalmopathy. The sequencing sample was made of blood. The CDR3 spells CAISALTSGASYNEQFF. The CDR3 region has the DNA TGTGCCATCAGTGCCTTGACTAGCGGGGCATCCTACAATGAGCAGTTCTTC.